These 10 T cell receptor beta chains originate from one sample sequenced in a study of beta chain features in type 1 diabetes. The isolated RNA, all of it, was reverse transcribed, so expressed TCRB transcripts were what got sequenced. Some clones are missing from TCRdb's copy, which holds only in-frame ones; the method was immunoSEQ multiplex PCR. The sample holds under 400,000 clones; about 12% are singletons and the top ten take roughly 0.0097%. General study points: TCRB CDR3 length was moderately but significantly reduced in all four CD4+ subsets of Type 1 diabetes patients.

The antigens for these receptors are not known. The specimen sequenced was naive CD4+ T cells from blood. All receptors derive from a woman between 18 and 29 years old with type 1 diabetes.

Here the CDR3 reads CASSPAASGSPKEQYF. CDR3 sequence (DNA): TGTGCCAGCAGCCCTGCGGCTAGCGGGAGCCCCAAAGAGCAGTACTTC. The chain recombines TRBV5-4 with TRBJ2-7; TRBD2 agrees at 10 bases. The V and J ends lost 4 bases and 7 bases, in that order; junction bases with no gene match: 14. The CDR3 totals 16 residues. The germline V gene encodes CDR1 SGHNT and CDR2 YYREEE (reference sequence).

The chain links TRBV7-9 to TRBJ1-1; D is uncertain. V lost 3 bases to trimming and J lost 4 bases, with 9 bases between them. This CDR3 region has 13 residues. Germline lookup yields CDR1 SEHNR and CDR2 FQNEAQ (reference sequence). In nucleotides, the CDR3 is TGTGCCAGCAGCTTTTTAGGGAGCACTGAAGCTTTCTTT. It yields the protein CASSFLGSTEAFF.

This clone was seen only a few times. The rearrangement uses TRBV27 and TRBJ1-6; D unresolved. The CDR3 is 16 residues long. The germline V gene has CDR1 MNHEY and CDR2 SMNVEV (reference sequence). Trimming shortened V by 5 bases and J by 6 bases, and 17 bases separated the two germline ends. CDR3 region: CASSPNERAGNSPLHF. CDR3 DNA: TGTGCCAGCAGTCCCAATGAAAGGGCGGGTAATTCACCCCTCCACTTT.

The gene calls are TRBV19 and TRBJ2-1; 13 bases line up with TRBD2. Germline CDR1 reads LNHDA; CDR2 reads SQIVND (reference sequence). Trimming removed 3 bases from V and 4 bases from J; junction bases left unmatched: 6. This CDR3 contains 17 residues. This CDR3 is CASSIRQTSGGYNEQFF. The CDR3 nucleotides read TGTGCCAGTAGTATCCGCCAGACTAGCGGGGGGTACAATGAGCAGTTCTTC.

This clone was picked up a small number of times. This sequence joins TRBV5-1 and TRBJ2-1; TRBD2 aligns across 13 bases. The germline V gene encodes CDR1 SGHRS and CDR2 YFSETQ. V was clipped by 4 bases and J by 0 bases; unmatched bases: 13. CDR3 size: 20 residues. Here the CDR3 DNA reads TGCGCCAGCAGCGGAACCCCGGGACTAGCGGGAAGGAGCTCCTACAATGAGCAGTTCTTC. This codes for CASSGTPGLAGRSSYNEQFF.

This clone was picked up a small number of times. The chain recombines TRBV4-3 with TRBJ2-7; tentative D call: TRBD2 (6 bases). Trimming stripped 0 bases from V and 2 bases from J, with 11 bases between. Germline-derived CDR1 and CDR2 are LGHNA and YSLEER. This CDR3 contains 15 residues. CDR3 sequence (DNA): TGCGCCAGCAGCCAAGAGGGGACTCAAGCCTACGAGCAGTACTTC. Amino acid sequence: CASSQEGTQAYEQYF.

The chain has TRBV10-3 and TRBJ1-2; a possible D gene is TRBD1 (6 bases). Germline lookup yields CDR1 ENHRY and CDR2 SYGVKD. CDR3 length: 14 residues. Trimming shortened V by 7 bases and J by 5 bases, and 17 bases separated the two germline ends. Written as DNA, the CDR3 is TGTGCCATCAATCAACAGGGTGAGGCGTATGGCTACACCTTC. It translates to CAINQQGEAYGYTF.

This clone was observed a few times. This chain links TRBV7-2 with TRBJ1-1; 7 positions agree with TRBD1. Germline trimming cut 6 bases from V and 4 bases from J; bases unmatched to any gene: 14. CDR3 length: 16 residues. Looked up from germline, CDR1 is SGHTA and CDR2 is FQGNSA. This chain's CDR3 is CASSFQSTGAGTEAFF. CDR3 sequence (DNA): TGTGCCAGCAGTTTCCAGAGTACAGGGGCAGGCACTGAAGCTTTCTTT.

A few counts support this clone. The chain joins TRBV29-1 to TRBJ1-1; a weak D match, TRBD1 (5 bases). Germline V gene lookup returns CDR1 SQVTM and CDR2 ANQGSEA. V was pared by 4 bases and J by 6 bases, with 15 bases between. This CDR3 has 13 residues. The CDR3 bases are TGCAGCGTTGCCTACAGCGGAGGGGCTGAAGCTTTCTTT. Translating it yields CSVAYSGGAEAFF.

This clone was seen a handful of times. This chain uses TRBV13 with TRBJ2-4, with a tentative D call TRBD2 (6 bases). CDR1 is PRHDT, CDR2 FYEKMQ, per germline (reference sequence). The CDR3 is 14 amino acids. The V end lost 6 bases, the J end lost 5 bases, and 14 bases lay between the germline ends. Written as DNA, the CDR3 is TGTGCCAGCAGTCGGGGGTGGGGCCAAAACATTCAGTACTTC. Translated, it gives CASSRGWGQNIQYF.